The clone carrying this T cell receptor beta chain was observed at least ten times. As yet, its antigen is unknown. The CDR3 spans 15 residues. The trim removed 9 bases at V and 0 bases at J, leaving 6 bases unmatched. Germline V gene data show CDR1 as ENHRY and CDR2 as SYGVKD. This sample was taken from a study of T cell repertoires in cytomegalovirus infection. Study-level findings and limits: Summed frequency of public TCR beta families distinguished CMV carriers with the relevant HLA.

TCRdb ran MiXCR on the reads and lists one entry per CDR3 protein. The table has almost 90,000 distinct CDR3 sequences, 25% to 30% seen once. This clonotype was sampled from a human donor in good health (CMV status not recorded). Some clones in this sample may be carry-over from other donors' samples. This chain links TRBV10-3 with TRBJ2-2; TRBD2 matches 8 bases. The specimen was CD8+ T cells from cultured PBMCs, collected from culture after CMV antigen stimulation. The CDR3 spells CAILGAGANTGELFF. In DNA form, the CDR3 reads TGTGCCATACTAGGAGCGGGGGCGAACACCGGGGAGCTGTTTTTT.